This TCR beta chain was recorded in a study of early T cells in non-severe SARS-CoV-2 infection. Study context: Sequencing of bulk RNA from unsorted whole blood was done, without chain pairing. Findings of the study overall: The matching step, a VDJdb search, favored anti-spike CD8 responses and missed private and CD4 specificities.

Tagging with unique molecular identifiers was applied to individual cDNA molecules. TCRdb ran MiXCR on the 5' RACE reads and lists one entry per CDR3 protein. The profile shows roughly 26,000 distinct CDR3 sequences, just over 4% of them singletons. This clonotype was picked up many times. Its antigen is currently unknown. CDR3 length equals 15 residues. Trimming cost V 1 base and J 1 base; bases outside gene matches: 4. CDR1 is SGHTA, CDR2 FQGNSA, per germline. The rearrangement joins TRBV7-2 to TRBJ2-7; 7 positions match TRBD2. Sequencing was performed on whole blood. This sequence was found in an adult who was a healthcare worker with PCR-confirmed SARS-CoV-2 infection or an uninfected control (not recorded which). DNA of the CDR3: TGTGCCAGCAGCTTAGGCGGGAGTAAATCCTACGAGCAGTACTTC. Translating it yields CASSLGGSKSYEQYF.